A single sample gave rise to the 17 T cell receptor beta chains below, sequenced in a study of shared clonotypes between healthy human individuals. Data came from immunoSEQ multiplex PCR; TCRdb stores just in-frame clones and leaves some out. This sample carries roughly 1,800,000 clones, around 96% of them seen once, and the ten largest clones take 1% to 1.5%. Naive CD8 cells were CD45RO-negative, positively selected for CCR7, excluding terminally differentiated effector memory CD45RA+ cells. The sequenced material came from naive CD8+ T cells sorted from blood. Receptors originate from a man between 18 and 35 years old in good health.

The chain couples TRBV4-1 to TRBJ1-4; D gene uncertain. Deletions cut 4 bases from V and 2 bases from J, with 14 bases between. The CDR3 runs 16 residues. Germline loops: CDR1 MGHRA, CDR2 YSYEKL. The DNA of the CDR3 is TGCGCCAGCAGCCTTACCCCCGGTTACACTAATGAAAAACTGTTTTTT. Amino acids: CASSLTPGYTNEKLFF.

The V gene is TRBV19, the J gene TRBJ2-5, with D perhaps TRBD1 (7 bases). Germline CDR1 reads LNHDA; CDR2 reads SQIVND (reference sequence). The CDR3 consists of 14 residues. Trimming stripped 4 bases from V and 5 bases from J, with 14 bases between. The CDR3 DNA is TGTGCCAGTAGTACCTGGGAGGACAGGGAGACCCAGTACTTC. It specifies CASSTWEDRETQYF.

On this clone: Other DNA sequences in this sample translate to the same CDR3. The V gene is TRBV19, the J gene TRBJ2-7; 7 nucleotides match TRBD1. CDR1 and CDR2 from the germline V gene are LNHDA and SQIVND (reference sequence). J gave up 0 bases and V 3 bases, and 2 bases lay outside the gene matches. This CDR3 is built from 14 residues. CDR3 sequence: CASSIRGPSYEQYF. DNA of the CDR3: TGTGCCAGTAGTATTAGGGGGCCCTCCTACGAGCAGTACTTC.

V usage is TRBV7-9 and J usage is TRBJ2-3, with D hard to call. The CDR3 length is 12 residues. Trimming stripped 5 bases from V and 7 bases from J, with 10 bases between. Germline values: CDR1 SEHNR, CDR2 FQNEAQ (reference sequence). The CDR3 reads CASSRLGNTQYF. CDR3 bases: TGTGCCAGCAGCAGACTCGGAAATACGCAGTATTTT.

The chain combines TRBV28 with TRBJ1-1; 11 nucleotides line up with TRBD1. V trimming: 5 bases; J trimming: 5 bases; junction bases outside the gene matches: 7. This CDR3 has 15 amino acids. Germline lookup yields CDR1 MDHEN and CDR2 SYDVKM. CDR3 nucleotides: TGTGCCAGCAGTCCCGGACAGGGGGCGGAAACTGAAGCTTTCTTT. Encoded protein: CASSPGQGAETEAFF.

V is TRBV4-1 and J is TRBJ2-5; maybe TRBD1 (5 bases). Germline V gene lookup returns CDR1 MGHRA and CDR2 YSYEKL. There are 13 residues in the CDR3. V lost 1 base and J lost 9, with 12 bases in between. DNA of the CDR3: TGCGCCAGCAGCCAAGTCTTAAGGGGCCCCCAGTACTTC. It yields the protein CASSQVLRGPQYF.

This chain connects TRBV6-5 to TRBJ2-3, with D hard to call. Germline V gene lookup returns CDR1 MNHEY and CDR2 SVGAGI. The CDR3 contains 14 residues. The V end lost 3 bases, the J end lost 4 bases, and 11 bases lay between the germline ends. The CDR3, as DNA: TGTGCCAGCAGTTATATGGCTGGAGCAGATACGCAGTATTTT. Translating gives CASSYMAGADTQYF.

This chain connects TRBV4-1 to TRBJ2-7; 8 bases fit TRBD2. Germline trimming cut 0 bases from V and 6 bases from J; bases unmatched to any gene: 10. Germline values: CDR1 MGHRA, CDR2 YSYEKL. The CDR3 length is 16 residues. The CDR3 DNA follows: TGCGCCAGCAGCCAAGATCAAAGCGGGAGTACGATCGAGCAGTACTTC. Translation gives CASSQDQSGSTIEQYF.

The chain has TRBV19 and TRBJ2-1; possible D gene TRBD2, 6 bases. V was shortened by 1 base and J by 6 bases, with 13 bases between the two germline ends. CDR1 and CDR2 from the germline V gene are LNHDA and SQIVND (reference sequence). The CDR3 has 15 amino acids. The CDR3 DNA sequence: TGTGCCAGTAGTATAGGAGGAGGGCGGGGCAATGAGCAGTTCTTC. Translating it yields CASSIGGGRGNEQFF.

The J gene is TRBJ2-7, the V gene TRBV4-1; 14 positions agree with TRBD2. CDR1 and CDR2 from the germline V gene are MGHRA and YSYEKL. V shed 4 bases and J 2 bases; nucleotides not matched to a gene: 10. This CDR3 comprises 18 residues. CDR3 nucleotide sequence: TGCGCCAGCAGCCTTCGACCGGGACTAGCGGGAGAGGCCTACGAGCAGTACTTC. This translates into CASSLRPGLAGEAYEQYF.

As concerns this clone: One end of the junction varies from germline; a read error may be responsible. The rearrangement joins TRBV4-1 to TRBJ2-7, with 7 bases fitting TRBD1. The V gene's germline CDR1 is MGHRA and CDR2 YSYEKL. The CDR3 is 12 amino acids. The CDR3 DNA is TGCGCCAGCAGCGGGACCGGGACAGCGCCTGGGTTC. Translated, it gives CASSGTGTAPGF.

A single count supports this clone. The chain employs TRBV28 and TRBJ1-5; tentative D call: TRBD1 (5 bases). The CDR3 runs to 16 residues. V lost 5 bases and J lost 2, with 16 bases in between. CDR1 and CDR2 (germline): MDHEN, SYDVKM. CDR3 residues: CASSPLGAEGNQPQHF. The CDR3 DNA reads TGTGCCAGCAGTCCACTTGGGGCAGAAGGCAATCAGCCCCAGCATTTT.

V is TRBV4-3 and J is TRBJ2-7; no clear D. The germline V gene has CDR1 LGHNA and CDR2 YSLEER. The length of the CDR3 is 12 residues. V lost 4 bases, J lost 3 bases, and 7 bases lay in between. CDR3 amino acids: CASSLLGYEQYF. The CDR3 DNA reads as TGCGCCAGCAGCCTCCTAGGCTACGAGCAGTACTTC.

The chain joins TRBV6-6 to TRBJ1-1, with no clear D. The germline V and J ends were trimmed by 8 bases and 0 bases, with 16 bases remaining between them. The CDR3 extends over 15 amino acids. Germline V gene lookup returns CDR1 MNHNY and CDR2 SVGAGI (reference sequence). The CDR3: CASLPELGLNTEAFF. The CDR3 bases are TGTGCCAGCCTACCGGAATTGGGGTTGAACACTGAAGCTTTCTTT.

V is TRBV2 and J is TRBJ1-6; D gene unclear. Trimming pared 5 bases from V and 10 bases from J, leaving 0 bases between. Germline V CDR1 and CDR2: SNHLY, FYNNEI. CDR3 length: 9 amino acids. In nucleotides, the CDR3 is TGTGCCAGCAGTTCACCCCTCCACTTT. This codes for CASSSPLHF.

This chain uses TRBV9 with TRBJ1-2; the D gene is possibly TRBD1 (6 bases). The ends were cut back, 5 bases at V and 4 bases at J, with 15 bases in the middle. Germline V CDR1 and CDR2: SGDLS, YYNGEE. The CDR3 extends over 14 amino acids. CDR3 protein: CASSSDGGGYGYTF. In DNA form, the CDR3 reads TGTGCCAGCAGTTCCGACGGGGGCGGCTATGGCTACACCTTC.

This chain links TRBV5-1 with TRBJ2-3; 7 nucleotides match TRBD1. The CDR3 has 18 amino acids. J gave up 3 bases and V 4 bases, and 17 bases lay outside the gene matches. The germline CDR1 and CDR2 sequences are SGHRS and YFSETQ. CDR3 sequence: CASSPGTVFMGHTDTQYF. The DNA for the CDR3 is TGCGCCAGCAGCCCGGGGACAGTCTTTATGGGGCATACAGATACGCAGTATTTT. Looking up the rest from reference TRBV5-1 and TRBJ2-3 gives the full variable domain: KAGVTQTPRYLIKTRGQQVTLSCSPISGHRSVSWYQQTPGQGLQFLFEYFSETQRNKGNFPGRFSGRQFSNSRSEMNVSTLELGDSALYLCASSPGTVFMGHTDTQYFGPGTRLTVL.